This T cell receptor (beta chain) comes out of a study of shared clonotypes between healthy human individuals. Clones were read by immunoSEQ multiplex PCR, and TCRdb kept only the in-frame ones, dropping some. This table has 550,000 to 750,000 clones, about 90% appearing once. The CDR3 consists of 13 residues. Trimming at V came to 6 bases and at J to 2 bases, leaving 1 base not matched to a gene. Germline V gene lookup returns CDR1 MNHEY and CDR2 SVGAGI. Positively selected for CCR7, the CD45RO-negative cells used as naive CD8 cells excluded terminally differentiated effector memory CD45RA+ cells. The sequencing input was naive CD8+ T cells sorted from blood. The rearrangement uses TRBV6-5 and TRBJ2-5; 9 nucleotides line up with TRBD1. The sequence was collected from a man aged 30 to 45 in good health. CDR3 loop: CASSGTGQETQYF. CDR3 coding DNA: TGTGCCAGCAGCGGGACAGGGCAAGAGACCCAGTACTTC.